This T cell receptor beta chain was sequenced in a study of blood T cell repertoires in COVID-19. The overall study: Whether acute or convalescent, the COVID-19 samples came from the United States, Italy and Spain. PBMCs, B-cell-depleted T cells, or T cells were the source of the cDNA or gDNA that made up the material.

The CDR3 runs 14 residues. Per the germline V gene, CDR1 is SGHRS and CDR2 is YFSETQ. Losses at the gene ends were 4 bases for V and 5 bases for J; bases not matched to a gene: 5. Those enrolled, adults aged about 18 to 89 years, came from about two dozen US areas. Assignment of participants to cohorts was predicated upon participant-reported clinical history. The data were produced by immunoSEQ multiplex PCR, yet TCRdb's version contains in-frame clones alone and is incomplete. The sample includes about 250,000 clones, approximately 90% seen only once; the top ten take roughly 9%. The V call is TRBV5-1, the J call TRBJ1-4, with 7 bases identical to TRBD1. Material for sequencing was PBMCs or T cells enriched from blood (not recorded which). The receptor was derived from a man aged 40-49 years who had recovered from COVID-19. Written as DNA, the CDR3 is TGCGCCAGCAGCCCCGGGACAGACAATGAAAAACTGTTTTTT. Its protein is CASSPGTDNEKLFF.